The rows below give T cell receptor beta chains drawn from one sample of a study of blood T cell repertoires in COVID-19. Assay used: immunoSEQ multiplex PCR; TCRdb lists only in-frame clones, some missing. This sample yields 320,000 or so clones, of which over 80% are seen a single time; around 4.6% belongs to the top ten. Sequenced: PBMCs or T cells enriched from blood (not recorded which). The receptors here all came from a man aged 25-45 years who had recovered from COVID-19. The CDR3 runs from the conserved cysteine through the conserved F or W. A D gene is named only where the DNA matches it firmly. Some rows have no size entry. The others give once, few or many, or a class for an expanded clone.

v_call,d_call,clone_size,j_call,cdr3_aa,cdr3_nt
TRBV28,NA,NA,TRBJ1-3,CASTAAGSGNTIYF,TGTGCCAGTACAGCCGCGGGGTCCGGAAACACCATATATTTT
TRBV5-1,TRBD1,few,TRBJ1-2,CASSFGDRVSYTF,TGCGCCAGCAGCTTTGGGGACAGGGTGTCCTACACCTTC
TRBV20-1,NA,NA,TRBJ2-7,CSATNSFEQYF,TGCAGTGCTACCAACAGTTTCGAGCAGTACTTC
TRBV11-2,NA,NA,TRBJ2-7,CASSLGRISSNYEQYF,TGTGCCAGCAGCTTAGGTCGGATTAGCTCGAACTACGAGCAGTACTTC
TRBV11-2,TRBD1,NA,TRBJ1-2,CASSLDLRQGGYGYTF,TGTGCCAGCAGCTTAGATCTTAGACAGGGCGGCTATGGCTACACCTTC
TRBV5-5,NA,NA,TRBJ1-1,CASSLSGAPEAFF,TGTGCCAGCAGCTTGTCTGGGGCGCCTGAAGCTTTCTTT
TRBV5-8,NA,NA,TRBJ2-7,CASSVTDEQYF,TGTGCCAGCAGCGTTACAGACGAGCAGTACTTC
TRBV28,TRBD1,NA,TRBJ1-2,CASSLLGRSTGGTGYTF,TGTGCCAGCAGTTTATTGGGACGGTCGACAGGGGGGACTGGCTACACCTTC
TRBV2,NA,NA,TRBJ2-7,CASSDSYEQYF,TGTGCCAGCAGTGATAGCTACGAGCAGTACTTC
TRBV27,NA,NA,TRBJ2-3,CASTFNRVEVPDTQYF,TGTGCCAGCACCTTCAACAGGGTTGAGGTCCCAGATACGCAGTATTTT
TRBV3-1/TRBV3-2,NA,once,TRBJ2-7,CASSPGWADEQYF,TGTGCCAGCAGCCCAGGGTGGGCAGACGAGCAGTACTTC
TRBV15,NA,NA,TRBJ1-1,CATSNYRSEGTEAFF,TGTGCCACCAGCAATTACAGGTCTGAAGGCACTGAAGCTTTCTTT
TRBV19,TRBD1,NA,TRBJ2-7,CATWTGPYEQYF,TGTGCCACCTGGACAGGACCCTACGAGCAGTACTTC
TRBV28,NA,once,TRBJ1-2,CASSLRTYGYTF,TGTGCCAGCAGTTTAAGGACTTATGGCTACACCTTC
TRBV27,TRBD2,NA,TRBJ2-7,CASSLRPGGRGGPRSEQYF,TGTGCCAGCAGTTTAAGGCCGGGCGGTCGGGGGGGCCCTCGGAGCGAGCAGTACTTC
TRBV9,TRBD1,NA,TRBJ2-5,CASSVGQGRGETQYF,TGTGCCAGCAGCGTCGGACAGGGGAGGGGAGAGACCCAGTACTTC
TRBV25-1,NA,NA,TRBJ1-1,CASSRQPNTEAFF,TGTGCCAGCAGTAGACAGCCGAACACTGAAGCTTTCTTT
TRBV7-2,TRBD2,NA,TRBJ2-5,CASSLGGLAGETQYF,TGTGCCAGCAGCTTAGGCGGACTAGCGGGGGAGACCCAGTACTTC
TRBV5-4,TRBD1,NA,TRBJ1-5,CASHDRGTQPQHF,TGTGCCAGCCACGACAGGGGGACTCAGCCCCAGCATTTT
TRBV7-2,NA,NA,TRBJ1-5,CASSLAREWRRVSQPQHF,TGTGCCAGCAGCTTAGCGCGAGAATGGCGCAGGGTGAGTCAGCCCCAGCATTTT
TRBV30,TRBD2,NA,TRBJ2-5,CALNVAGGIQETQYF,TGTGCCTTGAATGTAGCGGGGGGAATTCAAGAGACCCAGTACTTC
TRBV2,NA,NA,TRBJ1-1,CASGQPNTEAFF,TGTGCCAGCGGACAACCGAACACTGAAGCTTTCTTT
TRBV28,NA,NA,TRBJ1-2,CASSYVGGSYGYTF,TGTGCCAGCAGTTACGTGGGAGGGAGCTATGGCTACACCTTC
TRBV6-5,TRBD1,NA,TRBJ2-7,CASRERQGPYEQYF,TGTGCCAGCAGGGAGAGACAGGGCCCCTACGAGCAGTACTTC
TRBV6-5,TRBD1,NA,TRBJ1-1,CASRRDRGWNTEAFF,TGTGCCAGCAGGCGGGACAGGGGTTGGAACACTGAAGCTTTCTTT
TRBV30,TRBD1,few,TRBJ1-6,CAWRGPGTVGSPLHF,TGTGCCTGGAGGGGTCCCGGGACAGTTGGATCACCCCTCCACTTT
TRBV12-3/TRBV12-4,NA,NA,TRBJ1-1,CATTQTGPGAFF,TGTGCCACGACCCAAACAGGCCCTGGGGCTTTCTTT
TRBV7-9,TRBD1,NA,TRBJ1-6,CASSPGGTMDSPLHF,TGTGCCAGCAGCCCAGGGGGGACAATGGATTCACCCCTCCACTTT
TRBV7-9,NA,NA,TRBJ1-5,CASSLGTGGGNQPQHF,TGTGCCAGCAGCTTAGGAACAGGAGGGGGCAATCAGCCCCAGCATTTT
TRBV24-1,NA,NA,TRBJ2-2,CATSPTAGVTGELFF,TGTGCCACCAGTCCAACAGCAGGGGTGACCGGGGAGCTGTTTTTT
TRBV7-8,TRBD1,NA,TRBJ2-7,CASSPRDRTYEQYF,TGTGCCAGCAGCCCCCGGGACAGGACCTACGAGCAGTACTTC
TRBV4-1,NA,NA,TRBJ1-1,CASSQTTHVAFF,TGCGCCAGCAGCCAGACAACCCACGTAGCTTTCTTT
TRBV5-8,TRBD2,NA,TRBJ2-7,CASSWTLAGGTREQYF,TGTGCCAGCAGCTGGACCCTAGCGGGGGGGACGAGGGAGCAGTACTTC
TRBV5-6,NA,NA,TRBJ1-6,CASSSNSPLHF,TGTGCCAGCAGCTCGAATTCACCCCTCCACTTT
TRBV2,NA,NA,TRBJ2-1,CASREYNEQFF,TGTGCCAGCAGAGAGTACAATGAGCAGTTCTTC
TRBV2,TRBD2,few,TRBJ2-3,CASSELASGGANTDTQYF,TGTGCCAGCAGTGAGTTGGCGAGCGGGGGGGCCAACACAGATACGCAGTATTTT
TRBV2,NA,NA,TRBJ1-1,CASGNGGQNTEAFF,TGTGCCAGCGGTAACGGGGGGCAGAACACTGAAGCTTTCTTT
TRBV7-3,NA,NA,TRBJ1-5,CASSPGQLSNQPQHF,TGTGCCAGCAGCCCCGGACAGCTCAGCAATCAGCCCCAGCATTTT
TRBV28,TRBD1,NA,TRBJ1-1,CASSPEPGQGRAEAFF,TGTGCCAGCAGTCCCGAACCGGGACAGGGAAGGGCTGAAGCTTTCTTT
TRBV5-1,TRBD1,NA,TRBJ2-1,CASSLRGDRVHEQFF,TGCGCCAGCAGCTTAAGAGGGGACAGGGTCCATGAGCAGTTCTTC
TRBV2,TRBD1,NA,TRBJ1-2,CASSQRQGNYGYTF,TGTGCCAGCAGCCAACGACAGGGGAACTATGGCTACACCTTC
TRBV28,TRBD1,NA,TRBJ1-2,CASSFRDRWNYGYTF,TGTGCCAGCAGTTTCCGGGACAGGTGGAACTATGGCTACACCTTC
TRBV5-6,TRBD2,NA,TRBJ2-1,CASSLGLAVSYNEQFF,TGTGCCAGCAGCTTGGGGCTAGCGGTCTCCTACAATGAGCAGTTCTTC
TRBV9,NA,NA,TRBJ2-3,CASSVEGQGDTQYF,TGTGCCAGCAGCGTAGAGGGCCAGGGGGATACGCAGTATTTT
TRBV7-9,NA,few,TRBJ1-2,CASSLFRAEDGYTF,TGTGCCAGCAGCTTATTCCGGGCGGAGGATGGCTACACCTTC
TRBV18,TRBD1,NA,TRBJ2-3,CASSPQGALSTDTQYF,TGTGCCAGCTCACCACAGGGGGCGCTTAGCACAGATACGCAGTATTTT
TRBV5-1,NA,NA,TRBJ2-7,CASSLRTVSEQYF,TGCGCCAGCAGCCTTCGGACAGTATCCGAGCAGTACTTC
TRBV2,NA,NA,TRBJ2-2,CASVEQGQVGELFF,TGTGCCAGCGTGGAGCAGGGGCAAGTCGGGGAGCTGTTTTTT